These T cell receptor beta chains were read from a single sample in a study of cytomegalovirus exposure and HLA in healthy donors. Only in-frame clones appear in the TCRdb table, and some are missing; sequencing was by immunoSEQ multiplex PCR. The table has around 150,000 clones, around 77% seen once. The material sequenced was PBMCs. Receptors were obtained from a man younger than 40 in good health. The conserved cysteine and the conserved F or W are not part of the CDR3 here.

V	J	CDR3
TRBV19	TRBJ2-7	ASSLLAGGTYEQY
TRBV11-2	TRBJ2-7	ASSPSSYEQY
TRBV7-3	TRBJ2-2	ASSISGELF
TRBV28	TRBJ2-3	ASSPPLWGGVDTQY
TRBV11-3	TRBJ2-3	ASSFGLAGTTDTQY
TRBV10-2	TRBJ1-6	ASSENPGQGGSPLH
TRBV15	TRBJ2-1	ATSALWNEQF
TRBV30	TRBJ2-5	AWSGATAQY
TRBV10-1	TRBJ1-2	ASSENGNYGYT
TRBV9	TRBJ2-3	ATGAGGVDTQY
TRBV7-9	TRBJ2-3	ASSDTSPFGGDTQY
TRBV19	TRBJ1-4	ASSKDLNEKLF
TRBV6-1	TRBJ1-5	ASRATGDNQPQH
TRBV5-4	TRBJ2-1	ASSYPSWTGSSYNEQF
TRBV7-2	TRBJ2-2	ASSLSHGRAIAGELF
TRBV4-3	TRBJ2-7	ASSQDLRAGTYEQY
TRBV4-3	TRBJ2-1	ASSHRTSANNEQF
TRBV4-3	TRBJ2-4	ASSQDGTGKNIQY
TRBV15	TRBJ2-5	ATSLGIQETQY
TRBV29-1	TRBJ1-1	SVEGTENTEAF
TRBV7-3	TRBJ2-2	ASSWSSGHTGELF
TRBV5-1	TRBJ1-2	ASSSTGTGGYGYT
TRBV5-1	TRBJ2-1	ASSRIAGDRNEQF
TRBV25-1	TRBJ1-2	ASSESGGQGIYGYT
TRBV30	TRBJ1-5	AWSAGGSNQPQH
TRBV7-6	TRBJ2-1	ASSWGRRNEQF
TRBV6-1	TRBJ2-7	ASWGQHSYEQY
TRBV5-1	TRBJ1-1	ASSIRGGNTEAF
TRBV7-9	TRBJ2-2	ASSPGTPNTGELF
TRBV5-1	-	ASSPDLQRGTYEQY
TRBV5-1	TRBJ2-7	ASSSGTSGRIGEQY
TRBV30	TRBJ2-3	AWRPGGHTQY
TRBV5-6	TRBJ2-7	ASSPDRRSYEQYGPPD
TRBV9	TRBJ1-3	ASSVATGGGSGNTIY
TRBV19	TRBJ1-1	ASSMEGWTEAF
TRBV4-1	TRBJ1-2	ASSPGQGGYGYT
TRBV4-1	TRBJ2-5	ASSQEILGQETQY
TRBV18	TRBJ2-3	ASSPTRQVATDTQY
TRBV5-1	TRBJ2-5	ASSRGYSGRAGEETQY
TRBV19	TRBJ2-7	ASRLAVSSYEQY
TRBV6-5	TRBJ2-1	ASSIFNEQF
TRBV28	TRBJ2-5	ASSSHRDRDAGETQY
TRBV5-1	TRBJ2-5	ASSPTSGSSWGETQY
TRBV5-1	TRBJ2-1	ASRSLAGASYNEQF
TRBV6-1	TRBJ2-3	ASSVGLARSTDTQY
TRBV6-1	TRBJ2-7	ASSELRQYYEQY
TRBV29-1	TRBJ2-2	SGSGLAGNTGELF
TRBV9	TRBJ1-4	ASSWTWGVGEKLF